One sample yielded the 32 T cell receptor beta chains listed below, sequenced in a study of cytotoxic CD8 clonotypes in ibrutinib-treated CLL. Measured with immunoSEQ multiplex PCR; TCRdb has only the in-frame clones, and not every one. The data show roughly 190,000 clones, 72% seen once. The sample here was PBMCs, taken after 24 months of ibrutinib treatment. All receptors come from a human donor with chronic lymphocytic leukemia.

The chain is built from TRBV5-1 and TRBJ2-1, with 14 bases aligning to TRBD2. The CDR3 length is 16 residues. Germline V lookup: CDR1 SGHRS, CDR2 YFSETQ. The ends lost 2 bases at V and 9 bases at J; junction bases unmatched: 7. CDR3 residues: CASSLGTSGSRSEQFF. The DNA of the CDR3 is TGCGCCAGCAGCTTAGGGACTAGCGGGAGTCGGAGTGAGCAGTTCTTC.

The chain uses TRBV7-2 and TRBJ2-5; no reliable D call. CDR3 length: 16 amino acids. Germline values: CDR1 SGHTA, CDR2 FQGNSA. Trimming removed 5 bases from V and 5 bases from J, with 21 bases in between. The CDR3 DNA follows: TGTGCCAGCAGCCAACGATTGGTGCCCTCGCGGGAGACCCAGTACTTC. Protein product: CASSQRLVPSRETQYF.

This rearrangement joins TRBV30 to TRBJ1-1, with D uncertain. Germline V gene lookup returns CDR1 GTSNPN and CDR2 SVGIG (reference sequence). This CDR3 has 13 residues. V lost 2 bases, J lost 1 base, and 8 bases lay in between. CDR3 region: CAWSLLANTEAFF. The DNA of the CDR3 is TGTGCCTGGAGTTTATTGGCGAACACTGAAGCTTTCTTT.

The chain uses TRBV19 and TRBJ1-1, with no clear D. V was clipped by 3 bases and J by 0 bases, with 11 bases between them. Germline V gives CDR1 LNHDA, CDR2 SQIVND (reference sequence). This CDR3 contains 15 residues. The CDR3 DNA reads TGTGCCAGTAGTATGGATCGGGAGGTGAACACTGAAGCTTTCTTT. This sequence encodes CASSMDREVNTEAFF. Combining the CDR3 with reference TRBV19 and TRBJ1-1 gives the whole variable domain DGGITQSPKYLFRKEGQNVTLSCEQNLNHDAMYWYRQDPGQGLRLIYYSQIVNDFQKGDIAEGYSVSREKKESFPLTVTSAQKNPTAFYLCASSMDREVNTEAFFGQGTRLTVV.

This chain uses TRBV28 with TRBJ1-1; 8 nucleotides agree with TRBD1. The CDR3 has 13 residues. V trimming: 5 bases; J trimming: 5 bases; junction bases outside the gene matches: 4. CDR1 MDHEN and CDR2 SYDVKM come from the germline V gene. CDR3 sequence (DNA): TGTGCCAGCAGTCCTCGGACAGGGACTGAAGCTTTCTTT. This gives the protein CASSPRTGTEAFF.

This clone was seen only once. The chain recombines TRBV30 with TRBJ2-7; D could derive from TRBD1 or TRBD2 (5 bases each). Trimming took off 0 bases at V and 2 bases at J, with 8 bases between the two ends. The CDR3 sequence is 13 residues long. In germline, CDR1 is GTSNPN, CDR2 SVGIG (reference sequence). The CDR3 sequence: CAWSVWGTYEQYF. The CDR3, as DNA: TGTGCCTGGAGTGTATGGGGGACCTACGAGCAGTACTTC.

This clone has only a few counts. The V and J genes are TRBV18 and TRBJ2-3; D unresolved. V lost 6 bases, J lost 0 bases, and 10 bases lay in between. There are 14 residues in the CDR3. Germline V CDR1 and CDR2: KGHSH, LQKENI. This CDR3 is CASSDPFSTDTQYF. In DNA, the CDR3 is TGTGCCAGCTCCGACCCCTTTAGCACAGATACGCAGTATTTT.

The chain combines TRBV5-1 with TRBJ1-2; maybe TRBD1 (5 bases). The CDR3 is 14 residues long. Trimming took off 1 base at V and 4 bases at J, with 11 bases between the two ends. Germline V gene sequence: CDR1 SGHRS, CDR2 YFSETQ. The DNA for the CDR3 is TGCGCCAGCAGCTTGCAGGGACTAGGCTATGGCTACACCTTC. Translating it yields CASSLQGLGYGYTF.

The chain links TRBV4-3 to TRBJ1-1; D call uncertain. The V gene lost 0 bases and the J gene lost 6 bases, with 14 bases spanning the gap. CDR1 and CDR2 from the germline V gene are LGHNA and YSLEER. This CDR3 region has 15 residues. The CDR3 is CASSQDSGFGSEAFF. The DNA for the CDR3 is TGCGCCAGCAGCCAAGATAGCGGGTTCGGGTCTGAAGCTTTCTTT.

This clone has a single count. The V call is TRBV30, the J call TRBJ1-2; 7 nucleotides match TRBD1. CDR1 is GTSNPN and CDR2 is SVGIG in the germline V gene (reference sequence). The CDR3 consists of 14 residues. Losses at the gene ends were 2 bases for V and 7 bases for J; bases not matched to a gene: 10. CDR3 nucleotides: TGTGCCTGGAGTCCTTCAGACAGGGTTCCTGGCTACACCTTC. Its protein is CAWSPSDRVPGYTF. Full variable domain (remainder filled in from reference TRBV30 and TRBJ1-2): SQTIHQWPATLVQPVGSPLSLECTVEGTSNPNLYWYRQAAGRGLQLLFYSVGIGQISSEVPQNLSASRPQDRQFILSSKKLLLSDSGFYLCAWSPSDRVPGYTFGSGTRLTVV.

This chain connects TRBV28 to TRBJ2-1; 7 positions match TRBD2. CDR1 and CDR2 (germline): MDHEN, SYDVKM. The CDR3 is made up of 18 amino acids. V trimming: 7 bases; J trimming: 8 bases; junction bases outside the gene matches: 23. The CDR3, as DNA: TGTGCCAGCACCCTCGGTGGTGGGGAGGGCCTGTCTGGGTATGAGCAGTTCTTC. Amino acid sequence: CASTLGGGEGLSGYEQFF.

This clone was counted only a few times. For the CDR3, the DNA is TGTGCCAGCAGCCCGTCAGGGGTTAGCAATGAGCAGTTCTTC. Translating gives CASSPSGVSNEQFF. This rearrangement joins TRBV7-3 to TRBJ2-1, with D possibly matching TRBD1 (6 bases). The CDR3 has 14 amino acids. Trimming shortened V by 5 bases and J by 6 bases, and 14 bases separated the two germline ends. Germline CDR1 reads SGHTA; CDR2 reads FQGTGA.

V gene TRBV20-1 combines with J gene TRBJ1-2, with D hard to call. Germline V gene lookup returns CDR1 DFQATT and CDR2 SNEGSKA (reference sequence). Trimming removed 5 bases from V and 6 bases from J, with 7 bases in between. The CDR3 is 10 residues long. The CDR3 DNA is TGCAGTGCTGTAACTGATGGCTACACCTTC. This codes for CSAVTDGYTF.

The rearrangement joins TRBV27 to TRBJ1-2; D uncertain. V dropped 8 bases and J dropped 8 bases, with 12 bases sitting between them. The germline CDR1 and CDR2 sequences are MNHEY and SMNVEV (reference sequence). The CDR3 runs 11 residues. The CDR3 DNA reads TGTGCCAGCGGGAAGAGTGGAGGCTACACCTTC. Translating gives CASGKSGGYTF.

The chain has TRBV29-1 and TRBJ1-1, with D unclear. The CDR3 is 13 amino acids. The V gene lost 5 bases and the J gene lost 0 bases, with 10 bases spanning the gap. The germline CDR1 and CDR2 sequences are SQVTM and ANQGSEA. For the CDR3, the DNA is TGCAGCGTTCGCCGGACCATGAACACTGAAGCTTTCTTT. Its translation is CSVRRTMNTEAFF.

V and J are TRBV7-2 and TRBJ2-3; D is uncertain. Per germline, CDR1 SGHTA and CDR2 FQGNSA. The CDR3 loop spans 15 amino acids. Trimming took 1 base from V and 2 from J, leaving 10 bases between them. The CDR3 region has the DNA TGTGCCAGCAGCTTAGACGGAATATACACAGATACGCAGTATTTT. Translated: CASSLDGIYTDTQYF.

This clone was seen more than once but under ten times. The chain uses TRBV5-4 and TRBJ2-5; perhaps TRBD1 as D (6 bases). Germline CDR1 and CDR2: SGHNT and YYREEE (reference sequence). Trimming stripped 4 bases from V and 5 bases from J, with 18 bases between. The CDR3 covers 15 residues. CDR3 sequence (DNA): TGTGCCAGCAGCCCCCGGCCAGGGGATGTGGAGACCCAGTACTTC. This encodes CASSPRPGDVETQYF.

This clone was detected a few times. At one end, the junction sequence differs from germline, possibly due to a read error. The rearrangement joins TRBV30 to TRBJ2-1; 12 nucleotides line up with TRBD2. Germline V CDR1 and CDR2: GTSNPN, SVGIG (reference sequence). This CDR3 contains 12 residues. Here the CDR3 DNA reads TGTGCCTGGAGTCGACTAGCGGGAGACTTGATCTTC. Its protein is CAWSRLAGDLIF.

The chain's CDR3 is CASSVWLAGVGDTQYF. CDR3 bases: TGTGCCAGCAGTGTTTGGCTAGCGGGAGTCGGAGATACGCAGTATTTT. The chain has TRBV2 and TRBJ2-3; 10 bases fit TRBD2. CDR3 length: 16 amino acids. With V trimmed by 4 bases and J by 5 bases, 9 bases remained unmatched. Germline V gives CDR1 SNHLY, CDR2 FYNNEI. Looking up the rest from reference TRBV2 and TRBJ2-3 gives the full variable domain: EPEVTQTPSHQVTQMGQEVILRCVPISNHLYFYWYRQILGQKVEFLVSFYNNEISEKSEIFDDQFSVERPDGSNFTLKIRSTKLEDSAMYFCASSVWLAGVGDTQYFGPGTRLTVL.

In regard to this clone: Additional DNA sequences in this sample encode the identical CDR3. This rearrangement joins TRBV4-1 to TRBJ2-7; 9 bases match TRBD1. The CDR3 loop spans 14 amino acids. Germline V gene lookup returns CDR1 MGHRA and CDR2 YSYEKL. With 3 bases clipped from V and 4 bases from J, the junction kept 4 bases outside the gene matches. CDR3 nucleotide sequence: TGCGCCAGCAGCCAGGGACAGGGACTATACGAGCAGTACTTC. This translates into CASSQGQGLYEQYF.

This clone was counted only a few times. The chain has TRBV30 and TRBJ1-2; perhaps TRBD1 as D (5 bases). The V end was cut by 0 bases, the J end by 3 bases, with 8 bases between. Germline CDR1 and CDR2: GTSNPN and SVGIG (reference sequence). This CDR3 region has 13 residues. The CDR3 protein is CAWSVDNYYGYTF. DNA of the CDR3: TGTGCCTGGAGTGTGGACAACTACTATGGCTACACCTTC. The whole variable domain, filled in from reference TRBV30 and TRBJ1-2, reads SQTIHQWPATLVQPVGSPLSLECTVEGTSNPNLYWYRQAAGRGLQLLFYSVGIGQISSEVPQNLSASRPQDRQFILSSKKLLLSDSGFYLCAWSVDNYYGYTFGSGTRLTVV.

The chain links TRBV6-5 to TRBJ2-7, with TRBD1 matching 8 bases. The CDR3 spans 15 residues. Per germline, CDR1 MNHEY and CDR2 SVGAGI. The junction had 8 bases not matched to a gene; V was cut back by 4 bases and J by 3 bases. This CDR3 is CASSFRDRPFYEQYF. CDR3 coding DNA: TGTGCCAGCAGTTTCCGGGACAGGCCTTTCTACGAGCAGTACTTC.

This sequence joins TRBV28 and TRBJ2-7; D unresolved. CDR3 length: 13 amino acids. V dropped 2 bases and J dropped 10 bases, with 15 bases sitting between them. The germline V gene has CDR1 MDHEN and CDR2 SYDVKM. The CDR3 coding sequence is TGTGCCAGCAGTTTACCCGTTGGGGTTGTTCAGTACTTC. Protein sequence: CASSLPVGVVQYF.

V usage is TRBV6-6 and J usage is TRBJ2-7; D is possibly TRBD2 (6 bases). Trimming stripped 2 bases from V and 6 bases from J, with 8 bases between. Germline V lookup: CDR1 MNHNY, CDR2 SVGAGI (reference sequence). This CDR3 has 12 residues. The CDR3 sequence is CASSYPEGEQYF. The DNA for the CDR3 is TGTGCCAGCAGTTACCCGGAGGGCGAGCAGTACTTC.

The chain recombines TRBV7-3 with TRBJ2-5; possible D gene TRBD1, 6 bases. The CDR3 extends over 15 amino acids. CDR1 and CDR2 (germline): SGHTA, FQGTGA. The V end was cut by 5 bases, the J end by 4 bases, with 17 bases between. The CDR3, as DNA: TGTGCCAGCAGCCCAGGGGCATCGAGGGGAGAGACCCAGTACTTC. Amino acids: CASSPGASRGETQYF.

The V call is TRBV19, the J call TRBJ1-2; TRBD1 might be the D (5 bases). Germline-derived CDR1 and CDR2 are LNHDA and SQIVND (reference sequence). The CDR3 is made up of 15 amino acids. The ends were cut back, 3 bases at V and 4 bases at J, with 15 bases in the middle. The chain's CDR3 is CASSINQGERYGYTF. CDR3 DNA: TGTGCCAGTAGTATTAACCAGGGAGAACGCTATGGCTACACCTTC.

This chain joins TRBV5-1 and TRBJ1-4; tentative D call: TRBD1 (5 bases). Germline CDR1 reads SGHRS; CDR2 reads YFSETQ. CDR3 length: 13 residues. Trimming pared 2 bases from V and 5 bases from J, leaving 7 bases between. CDR3 bases: TGCGCCAGCAGCTTCGGGGGGAATGAAAAACTGTTTTTT. This sequence encodes CASSFGGNEKLFF.

The chain links TRBV5-6 to TRBJ2-7; the D gene is possibly TRBD1 (6 bases). Germline CDR1 is SGHDT and CDR2 is YYEEEE. Trimming pared 5 bases from V and 1 base from J, leaving 10 bases between. This CDR3 contains 13 residues. CDR3 nucleotides: TGTGCCAGCAGTATCGACAGGTCCTACGAGCAGTACTTC. Protein sequence: CASSIDRSYEQYF.

The chain employs TRBV2 and TRBJ1-4; TRBD1 agrees at 11 bases. Trimming took 6 bases from V and 6 from J; bases not matched to a gene: 3. Germline loops: CDR1 SNHLY, CDR2 FYNNEI. The CDR3 extends over 14 amino acids. The CDR3 loop is CASRRTGGDEKLFF. The CDR3 DNA reads as TGTGCCAGCAGGAGGACAGGGGGCGATGAAAAACTGTTTTTT.

The J gene is TRBJ1-5, the V gene TRBV5-5; 9 nucleotides line up with TRBD1. V was pared by 3 bases and J by 0 bases, with 7 bases of the junction left unmatched. CDR3 length equals 17 residues. The germline CDR1 and CDR2 sequences are SGHKS and YYEKEE (reference sequence). CDR3 residues: CASSSGQGGFSNQPQHF. CDR3 bases: TGTGCCAGCAGCTCGGGACAGGGAGGTTTTAGCAATCAGCCCCAGCATTTT.

This chain joins TRBV19 and TRBJ2-7; 7 bases align to TRBD2. The CDR3 has 13 residues. Germline V gives CDR1 LNHDA, CDR2 SQIVND (reference sequence). Trimming cost V 5 bases and J 6 bases; bases outside gene matches: 7. CDR3 in amino acids: CASSRTRSVEQYF. CDR3 coding DNA: TGTGCCAGTAGTCGGACTAGGTCGGTCGAGCAGTACTTC.

The J gene is TRBJ2-1, the V gene TRBV5-1; 7 bases are a match to TRBD1. Unmatched junction bases numbered 2, after V lost 4 bases and J lost 7 bases. Germline values: CDR1 SGHRS, CDR2 YFSETQ. CDR3 length: 12 amino acids. CDR3 region: CASSAQGNEQFF. CDR3 bases: TGCGCCAGCAGCGCACAGGGGAATGAGCAGTTCTTC.